The 3 T cell receptor beta chains in this list originate from one sample, sequenced in a study of OX40 agonist ivuxolimab in advanced cancers. Only in-frame clones appear in the TCRdb table, and some are missing; sequencing was by immunoSEQ multiplex PCR. The sample holds fewer than 95,000 clones, about 92% seen once. Sample: CD4+ or CD8+ T cells sorted from blood, taken in a trial of the OX40 agonist ivuxolimab. These receptors all stem from an adult with an advanced solid tumor such as melanoma, head and neck, liver or kidney cancer.

Only one count was recorded for this clone. The chain joins TRBV6-5 to TRBJ1-2; TRBD1 might be the D (5 bases). Germline V CDR1 and CDR2: MNHEY, SVGAGI. Trimming stripped 5 bases from V and 8 bases from J, with 18 bases between. The CDR3 has 14 amino acids. The CDR3 loop is CASSPSPRGRGYTF. In nucleotides, the CDR3 is TGTGCCAGCAGTCCATCCCCGAGGGGACGCGGCTACACCTTC.

DNA for the CDR3: TGCAGCGTTGAAGAATGGGAGGACTATGGCTACACCTTC. It yields the protein CSVEEWEDYGYTF. This chain joins TRBV29-1 and TRBJ1-2; D not certain. The CDR3 sequence is 13 residues long. With 0 bases removed from V and 3 bases from J, the gap between germline ends came to 8 bases. Per the germline V gene, CDR1 is SQVTM and CDR2 is ANQGSEA. Drawing the rest from reference TRBV29-1 and TRBJ1-2, the complete variable domain is SAVISQKPSRDICQRGTSLTIQCQVDSQVTMMFWYRQQPGQSLTLIATANQGSEATYESGFVIDKFPISRPNLTFSTLTVSNMSPEDSSIYLCSVEEWEDYGYTFGSGTRLTVV.

The chain joins TRBV7-8 to TRBJ2-1, with D hard to call. The germline V gene encodes CDR1 SGHVS and CDR2 FQNEAQ. Between the trimmed V and J ends, which lost 2 bases and 4 bases, there was a span of 9 bases. CDR3 length: 14 amino acids. The CDR3: CASSLKGTYNEQFF. For the CDR3, the DNA is TGTGCCAGCAGCTTAAAAGGCACGTACAATGAGCAGTTCTTC. Full variable domain (rest looked up from reference TRBV7-8 and TRBJ2-1): GAGVSQSPRYKVAKRGQDVALRCDPISGHVSLFWYQQALGQGPEFLTYFQNEAQLDKSGLPSDRFFAERPEGSVSTLKIQRTQQEDSAVYLCASSLKGTYNEQFFGPGTRLTVL.